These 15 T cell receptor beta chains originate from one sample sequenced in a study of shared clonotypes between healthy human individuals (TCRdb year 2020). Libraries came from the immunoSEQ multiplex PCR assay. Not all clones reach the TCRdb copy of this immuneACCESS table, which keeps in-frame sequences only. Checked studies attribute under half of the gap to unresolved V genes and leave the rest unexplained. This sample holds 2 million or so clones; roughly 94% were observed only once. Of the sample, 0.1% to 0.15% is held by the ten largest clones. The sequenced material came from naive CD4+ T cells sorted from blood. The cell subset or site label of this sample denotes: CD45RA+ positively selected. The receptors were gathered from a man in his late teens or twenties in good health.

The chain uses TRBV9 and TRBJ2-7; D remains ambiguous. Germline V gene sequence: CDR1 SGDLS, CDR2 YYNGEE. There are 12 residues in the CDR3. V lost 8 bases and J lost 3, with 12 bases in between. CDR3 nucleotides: TGTGCCAGTAATGGGTCTTGCTACGAGCAGTACTTC. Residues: CASNGSCYEQYF.

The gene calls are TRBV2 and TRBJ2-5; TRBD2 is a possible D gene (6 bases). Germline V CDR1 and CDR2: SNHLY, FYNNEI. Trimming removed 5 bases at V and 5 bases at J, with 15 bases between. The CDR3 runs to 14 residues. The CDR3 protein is CASSLPVEGETQYF. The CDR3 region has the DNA TGTGCCAGCAGTCTCCCGGTGGAGGGGGAGACCCAGTACTTC.

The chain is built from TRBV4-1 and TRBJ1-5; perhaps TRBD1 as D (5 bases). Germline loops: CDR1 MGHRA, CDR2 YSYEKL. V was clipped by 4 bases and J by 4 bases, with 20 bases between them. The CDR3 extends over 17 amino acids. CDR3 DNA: TGCGCCAGCAGCCGATTTGCCCTCGGGGGACGAAATCAGCCCCAGCATTTT. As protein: CASSRFALGGRNQPQHF.

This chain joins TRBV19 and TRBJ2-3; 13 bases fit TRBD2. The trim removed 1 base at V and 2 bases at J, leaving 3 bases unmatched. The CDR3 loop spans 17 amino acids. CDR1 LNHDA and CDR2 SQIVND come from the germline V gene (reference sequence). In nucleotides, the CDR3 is TGTGCCAGTAGTATAGCCGGACTAGCGGGGGACACAGATACGCAGTATTTT. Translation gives CASSIAGLAGDTDTQYF.

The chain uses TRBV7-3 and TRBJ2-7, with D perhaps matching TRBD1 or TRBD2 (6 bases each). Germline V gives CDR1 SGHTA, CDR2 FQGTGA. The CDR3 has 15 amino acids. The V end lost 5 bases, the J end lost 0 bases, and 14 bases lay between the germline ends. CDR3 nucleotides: TGTGCCAGCAGCAGGGGGGCAACCCCCTCCTACGAGCAGTACTTC. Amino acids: CASSRGATPSYEQYF.

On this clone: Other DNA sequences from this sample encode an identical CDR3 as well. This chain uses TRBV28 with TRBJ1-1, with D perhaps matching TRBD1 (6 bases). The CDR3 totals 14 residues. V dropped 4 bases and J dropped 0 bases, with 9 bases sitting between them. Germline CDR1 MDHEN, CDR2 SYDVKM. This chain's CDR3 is CASSSGTLNTEAFF. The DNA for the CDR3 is TGTGCCAGCAGTTCCGGGACATTGAACACTGAAGCTTTCTTT.

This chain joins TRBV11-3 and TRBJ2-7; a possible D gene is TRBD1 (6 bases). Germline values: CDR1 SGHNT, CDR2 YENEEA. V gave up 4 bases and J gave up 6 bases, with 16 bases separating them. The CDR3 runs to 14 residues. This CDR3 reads CASSWDNQRPEQYF. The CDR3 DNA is TGTGCCAGCAGCTGGGACAATCAACGGCCCGAGCAGTACTTC.

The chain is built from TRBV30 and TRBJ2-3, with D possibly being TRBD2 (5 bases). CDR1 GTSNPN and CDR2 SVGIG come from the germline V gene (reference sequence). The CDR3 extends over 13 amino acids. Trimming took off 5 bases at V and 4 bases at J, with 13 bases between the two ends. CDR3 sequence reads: CAWGRRVADTQYF. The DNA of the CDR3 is TGTGCCTGGGGGAGAAGGGTTGCAGATACGCAGTATTTT. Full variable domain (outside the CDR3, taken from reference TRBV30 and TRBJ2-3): SQTIHQWPATLVQPVGSPLSLECTVEGTSNPNLYWYRQAAGRGLQLLFYSVGIGQISSEVPQNLSASRPQDRQFILSSKKLLLSDSGFYLCAWGRRVADTQYFGPGTRLTVL.

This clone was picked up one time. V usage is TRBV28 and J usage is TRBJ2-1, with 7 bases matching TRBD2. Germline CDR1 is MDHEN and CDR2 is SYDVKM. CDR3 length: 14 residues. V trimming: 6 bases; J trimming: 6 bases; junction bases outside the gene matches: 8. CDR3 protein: CASSVGGKVNEQFF. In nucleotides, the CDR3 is TGTGCCAGCAGCGTCGGGGGGAAAGTCAATGAGCAGTTCTTC.

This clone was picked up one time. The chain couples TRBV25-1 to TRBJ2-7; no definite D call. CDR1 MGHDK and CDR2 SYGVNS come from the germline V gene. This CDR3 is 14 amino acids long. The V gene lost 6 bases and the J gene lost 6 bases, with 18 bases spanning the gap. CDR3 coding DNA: TGTGCCAGCAGCAGACACCCCGATGGTCCCGAGCAGTACTTC. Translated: CASSRHPDGPEQYF.

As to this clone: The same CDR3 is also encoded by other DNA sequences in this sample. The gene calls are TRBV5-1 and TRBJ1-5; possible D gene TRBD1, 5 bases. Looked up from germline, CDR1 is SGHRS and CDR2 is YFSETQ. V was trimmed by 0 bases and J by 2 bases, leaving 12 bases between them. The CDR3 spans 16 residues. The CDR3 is CASSLGQGGGNQPQHF. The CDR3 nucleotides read TGCGCCAGCAGCTTGGGGCAGGGAGGAGGCAATCAGCCCCAGCATTTT.

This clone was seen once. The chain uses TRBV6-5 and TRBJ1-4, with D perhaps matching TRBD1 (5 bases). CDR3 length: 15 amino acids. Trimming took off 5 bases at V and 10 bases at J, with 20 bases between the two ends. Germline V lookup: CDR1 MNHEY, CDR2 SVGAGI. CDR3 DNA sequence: TGTGCCAGCAGTGGGGGACGCGTGGCCGGTGGAAAACTGTTTTTT. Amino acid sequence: CASSGGRVAGGKLFF.

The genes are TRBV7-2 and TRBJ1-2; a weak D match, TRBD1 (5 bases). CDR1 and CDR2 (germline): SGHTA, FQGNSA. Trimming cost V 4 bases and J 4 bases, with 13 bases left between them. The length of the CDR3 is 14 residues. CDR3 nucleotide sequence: TGTGCCAGCAGCTCCGCGGGGGGACCCTATGGCTACACCTTC. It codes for CASSSAGGPYGYTF.

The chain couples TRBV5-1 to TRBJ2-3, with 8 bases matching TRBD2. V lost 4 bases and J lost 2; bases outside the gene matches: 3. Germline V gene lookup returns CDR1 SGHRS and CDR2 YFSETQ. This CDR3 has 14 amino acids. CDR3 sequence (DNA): TGCGCCAGCAGCCAAGCGGGAGTCACAGATACGCAGTATTTT. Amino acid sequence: CASSQAGVTDTQYF. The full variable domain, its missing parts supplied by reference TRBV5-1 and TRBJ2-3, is KAGVTQTPRYLIKTRGQQVTLSCSPISGHRSVSWYQQTPGQGLQFLFEYFSETQRNKGNFPGRFSGRQFSNSRSEMNVSTLELGDSALYLCASSQAGVTDTQYFGPGTRLTVL.

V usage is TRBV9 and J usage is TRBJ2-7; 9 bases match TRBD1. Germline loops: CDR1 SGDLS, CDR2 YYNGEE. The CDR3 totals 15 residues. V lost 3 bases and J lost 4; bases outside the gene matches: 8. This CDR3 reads CASSAPGTGPYEQYF. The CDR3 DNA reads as TGTGCCAGCAGCGCCCCCGGGACAGGGCCGTACGAGCAGTACTTC.